This T cell receptor beta chain was captured in a study of blood T cell repertoires in COVID-19 (dated by TCRdb to the early 2020s). Context from the whole study: Samples from collaborators originated in the United States, Italy and Spain and spanned both the acute and convalescent phases of COVID-19. The prospective study material was composed of cDNA or gDNA derived from T cells, B-cell-depleted T cells, or PBMCs. Samples came from the ongoing ImmuneRACE study (first 160 participants) plus 1,254 subjects from 6 global collaborators. Nearly every sample came with metadata listing a de-identified subject ID, COVID-19 status, age in years and sex. The dataset comprised deeply sampled blood TCRbeta repertoires from subjects exposed to, actively infected with, or recovered from COVID-19. Where HLA class I and class II types were available, the types were taken from metadata supplied by the sample provider, not from assay-based typing. A freely available public database, intended as a resource for researchers studying the immune response to SARS-CoV-2, is where the repertoires were released. General findings and caveats noted by the study authors: The quantity of clinical and demographic metadata differed by source and by participant and was supplied without curation.

Clipping removes 1 base from V and 3 bases from J, with 1 as the unmatched junction base count. Measured from the cysteine to the phenylalanine, the CDR3 is 14 residues long. CDR3 DNA is the only sequence kept; it has 42 bases, read in frame from the first base. For CDR1 and CDR2, the germline V gene (reference sequence) lists LNHNV and YYDKDF. Concerning this clone itself: The clone's antigen remains unknown. Per-base quality was not reported, and no clone a single base away is much larger than it.

Each collaborating institution followed its own protocols to collect whole blood in K2EDTA tubes. Collaborator samples were shipped for TCRbeta analysis as frozen whole blood, isolated PBMCs, or DNA extracted from either sample type. The immunoSEQ Assay, a bias-controlled multiplex PCR, was used to amplify TCRbeta CDR3 regions from genomic DNA. The authors processed their data as follows. The number of nucleated cells in each sample was estimated by amplification of reference gene primers within the assay. To quantify the absolute abundance of each unique TCRbeta CDR3 rearrangement, sequence reads were collapsed and filtered. For each sample, productive Simpson clonality was calculated by taking the square root of Simpson's diversity index across productive rearrangements. Held by TCRdb, this immuneACCESS table contains in-frame sequences only and omits some clones. Under half of the omission traces to an unresolved V gene where checked; the cause of the rest is unknown. Clonal size and the V and J genes are those of that table, whereas D and trimming came from the DNA. This sample gives roughly 230,000 clones in total; more than 70% of them show up just once. The ten largest clonotypes hold approximately 4% of the sample.

The sequence came from an elderly woman with acute or convalescent COVID-19. Source material: peripheral blood. The chain couples TRBV15 to TRBJ2-7, with 9 central nucleotides matching TRBD1. The sequence in DNA is TGTGCCACCAGCAGAGGACAGGGGGACTACGAGCAGTACTTC. It translates as CATSRGQGDYEQYF.